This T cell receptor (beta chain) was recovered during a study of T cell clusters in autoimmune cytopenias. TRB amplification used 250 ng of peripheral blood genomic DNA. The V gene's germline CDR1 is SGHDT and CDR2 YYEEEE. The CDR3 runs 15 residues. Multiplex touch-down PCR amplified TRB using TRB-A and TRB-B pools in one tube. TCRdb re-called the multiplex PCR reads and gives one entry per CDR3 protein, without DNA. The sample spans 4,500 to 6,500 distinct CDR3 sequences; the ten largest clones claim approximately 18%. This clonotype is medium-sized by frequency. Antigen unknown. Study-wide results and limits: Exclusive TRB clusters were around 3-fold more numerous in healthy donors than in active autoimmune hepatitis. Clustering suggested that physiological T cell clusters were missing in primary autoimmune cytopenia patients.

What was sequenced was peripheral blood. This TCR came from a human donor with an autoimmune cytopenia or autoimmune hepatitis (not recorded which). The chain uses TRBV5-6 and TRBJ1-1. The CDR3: CASSLRALMNTEAFF. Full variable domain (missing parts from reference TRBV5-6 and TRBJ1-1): DAGVTQSPTHLIKTRGQQVTLRCSPKSGHDTVSWYQQALGQGPQFIFQYYEEEERQRGNFPDRFSGHQFPNYSSELNVNALLLGDSALYLCASSLRALMNTEAFFGQGTRLTVV.